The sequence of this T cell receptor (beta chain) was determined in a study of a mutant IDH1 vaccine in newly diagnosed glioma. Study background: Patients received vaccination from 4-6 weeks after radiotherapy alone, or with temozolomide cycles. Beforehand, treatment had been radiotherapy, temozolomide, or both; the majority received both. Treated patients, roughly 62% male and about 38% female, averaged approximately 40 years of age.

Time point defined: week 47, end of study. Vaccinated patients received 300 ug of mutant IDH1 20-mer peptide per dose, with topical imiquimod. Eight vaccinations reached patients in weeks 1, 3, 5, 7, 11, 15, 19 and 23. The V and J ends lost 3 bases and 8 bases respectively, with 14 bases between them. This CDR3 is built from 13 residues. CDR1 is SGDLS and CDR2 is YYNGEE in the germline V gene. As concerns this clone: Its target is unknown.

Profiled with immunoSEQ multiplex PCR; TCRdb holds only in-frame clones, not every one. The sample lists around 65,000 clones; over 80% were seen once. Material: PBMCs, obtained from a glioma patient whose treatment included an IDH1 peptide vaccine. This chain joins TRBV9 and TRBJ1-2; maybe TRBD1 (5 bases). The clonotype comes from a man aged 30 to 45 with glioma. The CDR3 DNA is TGTGCCAGCAGCGCTCGGGGACGCGGCGGCTACACCTTC. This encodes CASSARGRGGYTF.